This T cell receptor beta chain was captured in a study of T cell clones after liver transplantation. Overall study context: Until 12-24 months post-transplant, subjects got standard immunosuppression and no induction. Blood was drawn pre-transplant, before withdrawal, and after full or failed withdrawal. Broader study findings: Post-transplant, graft-donor-reactive CD4 TCRbeta sequences in blood dropped significantly in most of the 8 subjects.

About this clone itself: Its target is unknown.

Produced via immunoSEQ multiplex PCR; TCRdb's table is partial and in-frame only. The sample consists of just under 60,000 clones, 70% to 80% of them appearing once. CD3+CD4+ and CD3+CD8+ cells were FACS-sorted from thawed unstimulated PBMCs. The CDR3 has 16 residues. CDR1 and CDR2 (germline): SGHTA, FQGNSA. V lost 1 base, J lost 2 bases, and 15 bases lay in between. The gene calls are TRBV7-2 and TRBJ2-7; D is tentatively TRBD1 or TRBD2 (5 bases each). This specimen consisted of CD4+ T cells from blood, obtained at the approximately 15-month timepoint. The receptor's source is a human patient who received a liver transplant. Some T cells could come from the graft donor. The chain's CDR3 is CASSLGGTEGPYEQYV. In DNA, the CDR3 is TGTGCCAGCAGCTTAGGTGGGACCGAAGGGCCCTACGAGCAGTACGTC.